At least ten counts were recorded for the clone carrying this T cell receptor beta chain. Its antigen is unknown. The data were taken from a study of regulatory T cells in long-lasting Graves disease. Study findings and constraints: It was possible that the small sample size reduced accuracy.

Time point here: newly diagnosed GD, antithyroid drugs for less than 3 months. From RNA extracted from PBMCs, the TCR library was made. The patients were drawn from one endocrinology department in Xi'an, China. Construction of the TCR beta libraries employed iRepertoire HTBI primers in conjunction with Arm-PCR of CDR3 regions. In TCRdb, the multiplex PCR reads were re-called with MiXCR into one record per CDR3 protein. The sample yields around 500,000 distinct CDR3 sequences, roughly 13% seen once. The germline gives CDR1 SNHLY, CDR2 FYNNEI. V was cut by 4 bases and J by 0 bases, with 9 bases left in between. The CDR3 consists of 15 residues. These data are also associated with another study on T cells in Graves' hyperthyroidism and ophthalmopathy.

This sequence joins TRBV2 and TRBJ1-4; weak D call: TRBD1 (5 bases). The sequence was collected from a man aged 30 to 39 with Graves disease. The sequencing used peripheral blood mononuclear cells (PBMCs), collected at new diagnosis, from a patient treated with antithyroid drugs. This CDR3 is CASSVRQSTNEKLFF. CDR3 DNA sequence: TGTGCCAGCAGTGTCCGACAGTCAACTAATGAAAAACTGTTTTTT.